Detailed here is one T cell receptor (beta chain). This specimen belongs to a study of blood T cell repertoires in COVID-19. Overall study context: From T cells, B-cell-depleted T cells, or PBMCs came the material, which was cDNA or gDNA.

Original processing methods: Estimation of nucleated cell counts relied on the amplification of reference gene primers. TCRdb's copy holds only in-frame clones and misses some; the assay was immunoSEQ multiplex PCR. The V and J calls and clone size are taken from that table; D and trimming were inferred from the DNA. The table has 130,000 to 150,000 clones, more than 80% seen once; the top ten hold 10% to 15%. While infection was still active, Seattle patients were enrolled and then followed longitudinally. The V segment lost 0 bases and the J segment 5 bases; nucleotides outside the gene matches: 1. Germline CDR1 PRHDT, CDR2 FYEKMQ (reference sequence). The CDR3 runs to 15 residues.

The chain couples TRBV13 to TRBJ2-2; 9 bases fit TRBD2. This sequence was found in a man between 18 and 35 years old with COVID-19, enrolled during active disease. Sample: peripheral blood. In nucleotides, the CDR3 is TGTGCCAGCAGCTTAGGGACTAGCGGAACCGGGGAGCTGTTTTTT. Translating it yields CASSLGTSGTGELFF.